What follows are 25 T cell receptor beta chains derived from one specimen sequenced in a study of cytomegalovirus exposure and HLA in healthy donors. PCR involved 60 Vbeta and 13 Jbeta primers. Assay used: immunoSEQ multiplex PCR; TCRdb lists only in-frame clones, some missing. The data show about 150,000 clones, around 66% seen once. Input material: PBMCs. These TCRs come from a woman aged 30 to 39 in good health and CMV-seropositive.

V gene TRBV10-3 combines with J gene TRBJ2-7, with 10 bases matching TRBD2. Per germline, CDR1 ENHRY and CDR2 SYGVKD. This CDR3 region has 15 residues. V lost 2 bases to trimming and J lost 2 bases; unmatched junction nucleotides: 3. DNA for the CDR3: TGTGCCATCAGTGAGCCCAGCGGGAGGGCCTACGAGCAGTACTTC. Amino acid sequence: CAISEPSGRAYEQYF.

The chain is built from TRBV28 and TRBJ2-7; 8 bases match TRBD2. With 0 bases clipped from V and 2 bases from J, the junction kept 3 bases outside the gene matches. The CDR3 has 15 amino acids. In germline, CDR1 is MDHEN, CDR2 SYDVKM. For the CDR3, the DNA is TGTGCCAGCAGTTTATGGCGGGGGGCGGCCTACGAGCAGTACTTC. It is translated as CASSLWRGAAYEQYF.

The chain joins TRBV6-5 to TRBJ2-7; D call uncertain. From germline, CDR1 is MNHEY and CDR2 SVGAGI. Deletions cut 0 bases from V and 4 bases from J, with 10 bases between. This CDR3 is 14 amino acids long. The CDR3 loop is CASSYSPGGYEQYF. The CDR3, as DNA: TGTGCCAGCAGTTACTCCCCGGGTGGGTACGAGCAGTACTTC.

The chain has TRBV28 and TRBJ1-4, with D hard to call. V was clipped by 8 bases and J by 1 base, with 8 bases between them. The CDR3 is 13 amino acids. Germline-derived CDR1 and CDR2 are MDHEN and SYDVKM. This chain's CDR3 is CASVRVTNEKLFF. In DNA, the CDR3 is TGTGCCAGCGTAAGAGTAACTAATGAAAAACTGTTTTTT.

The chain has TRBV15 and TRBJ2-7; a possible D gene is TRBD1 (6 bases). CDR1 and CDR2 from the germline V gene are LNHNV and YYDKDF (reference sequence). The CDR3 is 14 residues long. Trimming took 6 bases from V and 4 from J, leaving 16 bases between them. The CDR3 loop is CATSLGQGIYEQYF. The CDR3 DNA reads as TGTGCCACCAGTCTGGGGCAGGGGATATACGAGCAGTACTTC.

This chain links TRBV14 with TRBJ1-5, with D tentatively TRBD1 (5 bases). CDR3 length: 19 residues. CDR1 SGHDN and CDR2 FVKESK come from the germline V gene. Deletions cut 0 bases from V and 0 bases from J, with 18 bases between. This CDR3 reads CASSQDFDKGPVSNQPQHF. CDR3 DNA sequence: TGTGCCAGCAGCCAAGATTTTGACAAGGGGCCGGTTAGCAATCAGCCCCAGCATTTT.

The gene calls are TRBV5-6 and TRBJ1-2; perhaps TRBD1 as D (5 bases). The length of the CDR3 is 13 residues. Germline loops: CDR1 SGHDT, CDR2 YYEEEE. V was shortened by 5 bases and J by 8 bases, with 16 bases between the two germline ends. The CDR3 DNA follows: TGTGCCAGCAGATTAGGGGTTTCTCGCGGCTACACCTTC. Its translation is CASRLGVSRGYTF. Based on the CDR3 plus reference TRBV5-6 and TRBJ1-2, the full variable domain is DAGVTQSPTHLIKTRGQQVTLRCSPKSGHDTVSWYQQALGQGPQFIFQYYEEEERQRGNFPDRFSGHQFPNYSSELNVNALLLGDSALYLCASRLGVSRGYTFGSGTRLTVV.

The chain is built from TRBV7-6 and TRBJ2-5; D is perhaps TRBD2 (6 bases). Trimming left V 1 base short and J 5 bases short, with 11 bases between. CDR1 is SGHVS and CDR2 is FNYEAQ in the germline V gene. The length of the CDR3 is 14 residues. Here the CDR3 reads CASSLVGEVETQYF. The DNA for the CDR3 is TGTGCCAGCAGCTTAGTGGGGGAGGTGGAGACCCAGTACTTC.

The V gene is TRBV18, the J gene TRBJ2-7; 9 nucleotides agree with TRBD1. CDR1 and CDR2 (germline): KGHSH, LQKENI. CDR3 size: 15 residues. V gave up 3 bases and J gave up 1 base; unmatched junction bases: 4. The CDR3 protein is CASSPGTGLSYEQYF. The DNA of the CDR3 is TGTGCCAGCTCACCGGGGACAGGGCTATCCTACGAGCAGTACTTC.

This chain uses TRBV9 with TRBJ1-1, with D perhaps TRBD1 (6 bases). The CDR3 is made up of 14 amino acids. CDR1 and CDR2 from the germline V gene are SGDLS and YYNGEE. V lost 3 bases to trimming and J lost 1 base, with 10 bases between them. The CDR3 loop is CASSAGAANTEAFF. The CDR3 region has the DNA TGTGCCAGCAGCGCAGGGGCCGCGAACACTGAAGCTTTCTTT.

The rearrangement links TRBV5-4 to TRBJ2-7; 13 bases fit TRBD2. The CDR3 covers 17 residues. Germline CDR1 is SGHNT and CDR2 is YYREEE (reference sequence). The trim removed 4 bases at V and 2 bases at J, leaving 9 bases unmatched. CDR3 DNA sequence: TGTGCCAGCAGCCCCAACTCTGGGACTAGCGGGACCTACGAGCAGTACTTC. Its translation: CASSPNSGTSGTYEQYF.

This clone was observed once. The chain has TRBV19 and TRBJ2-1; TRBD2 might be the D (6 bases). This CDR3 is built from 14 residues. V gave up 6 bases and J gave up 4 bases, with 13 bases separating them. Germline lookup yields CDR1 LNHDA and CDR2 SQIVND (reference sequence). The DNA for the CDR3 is TGTGCCAGTAGAGGGGACTGGAGGTACAATGAGCAGTTCTTC. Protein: CASRGDWRYNEQFF.

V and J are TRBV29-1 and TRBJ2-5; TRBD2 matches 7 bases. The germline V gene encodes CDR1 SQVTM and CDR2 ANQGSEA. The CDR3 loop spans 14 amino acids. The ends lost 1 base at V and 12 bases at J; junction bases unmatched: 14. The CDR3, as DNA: TGCAGCGTTGAAGGTGGGAGGGCCAGGCGGGCCGAGTACTTC. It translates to CSVEGGRARRAEYF.

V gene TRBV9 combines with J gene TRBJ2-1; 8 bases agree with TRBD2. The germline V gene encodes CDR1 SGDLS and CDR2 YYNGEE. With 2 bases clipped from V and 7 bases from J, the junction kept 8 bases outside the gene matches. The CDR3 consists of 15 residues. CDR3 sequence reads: CASSVTGGPRNEQFF. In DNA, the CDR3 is TGTGCCAGCAGCGTTACGGGGGGGCCAAGGAATGAGCAGTTCTTC. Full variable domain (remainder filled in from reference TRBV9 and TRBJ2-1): DSGVTQTPKHLITATGQRVTLRCSPRSGDLSVYWYQQSLDQGLQFLIQYYNGEERAKGNILERFSAQQFPDLHSELNLSSLELGDSALYFCASSVTGGPRNEQFFGPGTRLTVL.

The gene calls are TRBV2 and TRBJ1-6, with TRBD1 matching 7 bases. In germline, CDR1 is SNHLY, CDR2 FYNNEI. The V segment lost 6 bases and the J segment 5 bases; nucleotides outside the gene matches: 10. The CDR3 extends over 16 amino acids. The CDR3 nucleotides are TGTGCCAGCAGGGGATACAACAGGGGCCATAATTCACCCCTCCACTTT. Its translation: CASRGYNRGHNSPLHF.

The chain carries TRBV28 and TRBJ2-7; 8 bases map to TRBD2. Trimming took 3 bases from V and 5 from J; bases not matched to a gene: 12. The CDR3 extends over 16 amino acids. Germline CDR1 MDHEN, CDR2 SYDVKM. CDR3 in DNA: TGTGCCAGCAGTTTTGTAGGGACTAGTCGTATCAACGAGCAGTACTTC. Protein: CASSFVGTSRINEQYF.

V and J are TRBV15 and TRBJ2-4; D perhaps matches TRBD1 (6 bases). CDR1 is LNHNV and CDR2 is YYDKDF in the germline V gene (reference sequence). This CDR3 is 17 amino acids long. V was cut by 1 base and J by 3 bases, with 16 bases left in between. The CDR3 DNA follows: TGTGCCACCAGCAGAGGGGATAGCAGGGGATTCAAAAACATTCAGTACTTC. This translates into CATSRGDSRGFKNIQYF.

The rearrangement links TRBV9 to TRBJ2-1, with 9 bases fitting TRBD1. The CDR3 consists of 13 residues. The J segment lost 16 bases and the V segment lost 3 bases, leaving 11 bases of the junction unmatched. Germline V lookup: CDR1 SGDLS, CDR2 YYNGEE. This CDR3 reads CASSGNSGQGSFF. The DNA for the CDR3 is TGTGCCAGCAGCGGCAACTCGGGACAGGGTAGCTTCTTC.

This chain's CDR3 is CASTSGEVNTEAFF. Written as DNA, the CDR3 is TGTGCCAGCACCTCGGGGGAGGTGAACACTGAAGCTTTCTTT. The chain joins TRBV4-2 to TRBJ1-1; perhaps TRBD1 as D (5 bases). Germline V gene data show CDR1 as LGHNA and CDR2 as YNFKEQ. The CDR3 loop spans 14 amino acids. Trimming removed 7 bases from V and 0 bases from J, with 12 bases in between.

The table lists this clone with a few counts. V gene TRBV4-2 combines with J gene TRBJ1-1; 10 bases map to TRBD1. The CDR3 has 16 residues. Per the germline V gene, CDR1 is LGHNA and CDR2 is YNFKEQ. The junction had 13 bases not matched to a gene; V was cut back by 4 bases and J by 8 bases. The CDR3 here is CASSPRVGTGDAEAFF. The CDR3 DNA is TGTGCCAGCAGCCCAAGAGTAGGGACAGGGGACGCAGAAGCTTTCTTT.

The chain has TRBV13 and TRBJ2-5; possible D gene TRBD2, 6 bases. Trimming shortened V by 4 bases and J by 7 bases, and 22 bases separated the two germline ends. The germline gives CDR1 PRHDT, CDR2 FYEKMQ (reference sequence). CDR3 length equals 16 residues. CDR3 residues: CASSSHTRGGLGTQYF. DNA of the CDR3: TGTGCCAGCAGCTCGCATACTCGGGGAGGTTTGGGGACCCAGTACTTC.

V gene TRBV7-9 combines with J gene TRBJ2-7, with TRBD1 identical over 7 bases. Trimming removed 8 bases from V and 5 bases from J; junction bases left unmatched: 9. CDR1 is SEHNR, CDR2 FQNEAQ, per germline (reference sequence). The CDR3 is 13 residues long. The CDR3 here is CASSGQAAHEQYF. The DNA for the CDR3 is TGTGCCAGCTCCGGACAGGCAGCCCACGAGCAGTACTTC.

The CDR3 reads CASSLSGSTDTQYF. The CDR3 DNA reads as TGTGCCAGCAGCCTGAGCGGGAGCACAGATACGCAGTATTTT. This chain links TRBV4-2 with TRBJ2-3; TRBD2 might be the D (6 bases). The CDR3 is 14 amino acids. V shed 4 bases and J shed 0 bases, with 8 bases lying between them. Germline CDR1 is LGHNA and CDR2 is YNFKEQ.

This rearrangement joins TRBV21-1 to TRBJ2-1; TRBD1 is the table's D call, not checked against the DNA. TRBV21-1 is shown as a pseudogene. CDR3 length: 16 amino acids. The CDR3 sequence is CASSQIGQGSYNEQFF. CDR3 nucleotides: TGTGCCAGCAGCCAGATTGGACAGGGTTCCTACAATGAGCAGTTCTTC.

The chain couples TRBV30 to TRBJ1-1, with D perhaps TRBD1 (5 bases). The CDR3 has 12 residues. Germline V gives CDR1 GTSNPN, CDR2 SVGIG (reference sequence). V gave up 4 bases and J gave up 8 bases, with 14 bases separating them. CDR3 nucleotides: TGTGCCTGGATCAGGGTGAAAACGGAAGCTTTCTTT. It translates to CAWIRVKTEAFF.